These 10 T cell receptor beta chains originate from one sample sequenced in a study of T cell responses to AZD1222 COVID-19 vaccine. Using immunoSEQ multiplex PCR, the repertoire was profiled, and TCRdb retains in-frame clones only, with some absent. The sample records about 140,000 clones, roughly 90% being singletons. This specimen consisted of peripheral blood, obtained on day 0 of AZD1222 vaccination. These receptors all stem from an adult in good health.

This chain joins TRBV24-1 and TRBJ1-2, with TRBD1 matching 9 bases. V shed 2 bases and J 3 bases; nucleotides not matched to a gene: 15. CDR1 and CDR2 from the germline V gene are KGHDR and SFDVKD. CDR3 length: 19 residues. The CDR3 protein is CATSDSTGTGKEPYYGYTF. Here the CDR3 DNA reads TGTGCCACCAGTGATTCCACAGGGACAGGGAAAGAGCCCTACTATGGCTACACCTTC.

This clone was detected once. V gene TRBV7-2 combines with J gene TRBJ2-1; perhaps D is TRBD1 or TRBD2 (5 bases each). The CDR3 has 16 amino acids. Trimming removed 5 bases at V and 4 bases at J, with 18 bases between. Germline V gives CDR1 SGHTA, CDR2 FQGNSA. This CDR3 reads CASSPFFGWGYNEQFF. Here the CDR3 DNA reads TGTGCCAGCAGCCCCTTCTTTGGCTGGGGGTACAATGAGCAGTTCTTC.

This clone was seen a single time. The CDR3 DNA reads as TGCGCCAGCAGCTTGGAGGGGCCGGGACGGACTAATGAAAAACTGTTTTTT. Protein: CASSLEGPGRTNEKLFF. This chain links TRBV5-1 with TRBJ1-4; weak D call: TRBD1 (5 bases). The germline V gene encodes CDR1 SGHRS and CDR2 YFSETQ. Trimming shortened V by 0 bases and J by 2 bases, and 14 bases separated the two germline ends. CDR3 size: 17 residues.

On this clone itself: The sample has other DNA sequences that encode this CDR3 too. Written as DNA, the CDR3 is TGTGCCAGCAGCTTAGGGGACAGAACCTACGAGCAGTACTTC. Amino acid sequence: CASSLGDRTYEQYF. V and J are TRBV7-2 and TRBJ2-7, with TRBD1 identical over 7 bases. After removal of 1 base from V and 2 bases from J, the junction contained 2 bases not matched to a gene. CDR1 is SGHTA and CDR2 is FQGNSA in the germline V gene. The CDR3 has 14 residues.

CDR3 coding DNA: TGTGCCAGTAGAGACAGAGGCAATCAGCCCCAGCATTTT. Residues: CASRDRGNQPQHF. The chain uses TRBV19 and TRBJ1-5; possibly TRBD1 for D (5 bases). CDR3 length: 13 amino acids. V lost 6 bases, J lost 2 bases, and 8 bases lay in between. Germline V gene data show CDR1 as LNHDA and CDR2 as SQIVND (reference sequence).

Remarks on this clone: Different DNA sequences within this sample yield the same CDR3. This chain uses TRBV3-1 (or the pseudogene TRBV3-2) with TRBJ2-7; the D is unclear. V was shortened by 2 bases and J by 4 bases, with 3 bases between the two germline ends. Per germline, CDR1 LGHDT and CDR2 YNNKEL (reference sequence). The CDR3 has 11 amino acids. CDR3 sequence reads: CASSQLYEQYF. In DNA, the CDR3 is TGTGCCAGCAGCCAACTTTACGAGCAGTACTTC.

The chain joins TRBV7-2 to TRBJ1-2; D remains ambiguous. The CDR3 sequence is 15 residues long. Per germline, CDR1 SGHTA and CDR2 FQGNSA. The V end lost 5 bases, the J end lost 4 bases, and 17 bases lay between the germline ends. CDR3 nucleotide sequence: TGTGCCAGCAGCCCCGGAGCCCTGAGGTCCTATGGCTACACCTTC. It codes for CASSPGALRSYGYTF.

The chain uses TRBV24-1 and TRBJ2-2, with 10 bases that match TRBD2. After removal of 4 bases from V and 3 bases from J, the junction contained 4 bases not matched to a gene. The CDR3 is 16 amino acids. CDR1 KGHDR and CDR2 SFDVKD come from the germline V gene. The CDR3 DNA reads TGTGCCACCAGTGAATCCGGGACTAGCGACACCGGGGAGCTGTTTTTT. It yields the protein CATSESGTSDTGELFF.

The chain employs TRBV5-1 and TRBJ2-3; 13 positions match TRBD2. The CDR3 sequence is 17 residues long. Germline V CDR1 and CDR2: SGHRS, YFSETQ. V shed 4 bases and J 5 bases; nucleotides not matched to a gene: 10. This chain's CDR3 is CASSPGRTSGSQDTQYF. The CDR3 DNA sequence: TGCGCCAGCAGCCCAGGGCGGACTAGCGGGAGCCAAGATACGCAGTATTTT. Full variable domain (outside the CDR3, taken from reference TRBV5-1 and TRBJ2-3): KAGVTQTPRYLIKTRGQQVTLSCSPISGHRSVSWYQQTPGQGLQFLFEYFSETQRNKGNFPGRFSGRQFSNSRSEMNVSTLELGDSALYLCASSPGRTSGSQDTQYFGPGTRLTVL.

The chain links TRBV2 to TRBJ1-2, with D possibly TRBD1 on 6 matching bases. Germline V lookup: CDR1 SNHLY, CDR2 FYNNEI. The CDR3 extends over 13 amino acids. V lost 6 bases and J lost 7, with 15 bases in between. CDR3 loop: CASSPDRMAGYTF. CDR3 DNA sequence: TGTGCCAGCAGCCCGGACAGAATGGCTGGCTACACCTTC.